The rows below give T cell receptor beta chains drawn from one sample of a study of cytomegalovirus exposure and HLA in healthy donors. Sequencing used immunoSEQ multiplex PCR; TCRdb keeps in-frame clones, though not all of them. In the table there are roughly 120,000 clones, over 75% of which are singletons. Sequencing was performed on PBMCs. All receptors derive from a woman in her twenties or thirties in good health and CMV-seropositive. Both conserved end residues are part of each CDR3. D genes are given only for firm matches. Not every row has a clone size; where given, it reads once, few, many or a size class.

TRBV5-1	TRBD1	TRBJ2-7	NA	TGCGCCAGCAGCTTGGCCGCAGGGGGCGAGCAGTACTTC	CASSLAAGGEQYF
TRBV5-6	TRBD2	TRBJ2-2	NA	TGTGCCAGCAGCTTGGGACTAGCGGGAGAGAGGGAGCTGTTTTTT	CASSLGLAGERELFF
TRBV2	NA	TRBJ2-3	once	TGTGCCAGCACACGGTGGAGCACAGATACGCAGTATTTT	CASTRWSTDTQYF
TRBV2	NA	TRBJ2-2	NA	TGTGCCAGCAACGGTGCTGACACCGGGGAGCTGTTTTTT	CASNGADTGELFF
TRBV25-1	NA	TRBJ2-7	NA	TGTGCCACCTCCGACAGTTTGGGCTACGAGCAGTACTTC	CATSDSLGYEQYF
TRBV18	TRBD1	TRBJ2-2	few	TGTGCCAGCTCACCTGACAGGGGAGTTTCCGGGGAGCTGTTTTTT	CASSPDRGVSGELFF
TRBV7-9	TRBD2	TRBJ2-1	NA	TGTGCCAGCAGCTTAGCTACTAGCGGGGGGGCGAGAGAGCAGTTCTTC	CASSLATSGGAREQFF
TRBV4-1	TRBD1	TRBJ2-5	NA	TGCGCCAGCAGCCAAGAGGACAGGGGGGGGGAGACCCAGTACTTC	CASSQEDRGGETQYF
TRBV1	NA	TRBJ2-3	NA	TGCACCAGCAGCCAACGACTAGCGGGGCCCCCAGATACGCAGTATTTT	CTSSQRLAGPPDTQYF
TRBV15	NA	TRBJ1-1	NA	TGTGCCACCAGCAGAGAACCGGGAACTGAAGCTTTCTTT	CATSREPGTEAFF
TRBV10-3	TRBD2	TRBJ2-1	once	TGTGCCATCAGTGACGGGGGCGGGAGGTTGTATGAGCAGTTCTTC	CAISDGGGRLYEQFF
TRBV19	TRBD1	TRBJ1-2	NA	TGTGCCAGTAGGACCCCGGGACAGGGTGGCTACACCTTC	CASRTPGQGGYTF
TRBV29-1	TRBD1	TRBJ2-1	once	TGCAGCGTTTGGGACAGGTACAATGAGCAGTTCTTC	CSVWDRYNEQFF
TRBV28	NA	TRBJ1-6	NA	TGTGCCAGCACCCCAGCGAACAATCGAGGTTCACCCCTCCACTTT	CASTPANNRGSPLHF
TRBV5-1	TRBD1	TRBJ1-3	NA	TGCGCCAGCAGCCCCCGGGGACAGGGATCCTCTGGAAACACCATATATTTT	CASSPRGQGSSGNTIYF
TRBV28	TRBD1	TRBJ2-2	NA	TGTGCCAGCAGTTTATGGGACAGGGGGCTCTCGAACACCGGGGAGCTGTTTTTT	CASSLWDRGLSNTGELFF
TRBV6-1	NA	TRBJ2-5	NA	TGTGCCAGCAGTGTCGGACCGGGGGGCTGGGAGGAGACCCAGTACTTC	CASSVGPGGWEETQYF
TRBV7-2	TRBD2	TRBJ2-1	NA	TGTGCCAGCAGCCCGGGGGGGTATGAGCAGTTCTTC	CASSPGGYEQFF
TRBV6-5	NA	TRBJ1-4	NA	TGTGCCAGCAGTTCCACCCGGAAGGGGTGGGTTGAAAAACTGTTTTTT	CASSSTRKGWVEKLFF
TRBV2	NA	TRBJ2-2	once	TGTGCCAGCACCGGAATCTCCGGAGGGACCGGGGAGCTGTTTTTT	CASTGISGGTGELFF
TRBV4-3	TRBD2	TRBJ2-2	NA	TGCGCCAGCAGCCAAGGGACGCGGGGGTTGGCCGGGGAGCTGTTTTTT	CASSQGTRGLAGELFF
TRBV18	NA	TRBJ1-1	NA	TGTGCCAGCTCAGCGGACAGACACACTGAAGCTTTCTTT	CASSADRHTEAFF
TRBV7-2	TRBD2	TRBJ2-1	NA	TGTGCCAGCAGCCACGGGACTAGCGGGGGAGATGAGCAGTTCTTC	CASSHGTSGGDEQFF
TRBV30	NA	TRBJ1-2	NA	TGTGCCTGGAAACGGGATAACTATGGCTACACCTTC	CAWKRDNYGYTF
TRBV4-1	TRBD1	TRBJ2-1	NA	TGCGCCAGCAGCCCCGGGACAGGGGATGAGCAGTTCTTC	CASSPGTGDEQFF
TRBV7-2	TRBD2	TRBJ2-3	NA	TGTGCCAGCAGCTTAGCGCCTACGGGGGGTAGTAATACGCAGTATTTT	CASSLAPTGGSNTQYF
TRBV6-5	NA	TRBJ2-1	NA	TGTGCCAGCAGTAAGGACTGGGCGTCCTACAATGAGCAGTTCTTC	CASSKDWASYNEQFF
TRBV7-9	NA	TRBJ1-1	NA	TGTGCCAGCAGCTTAGCGCGCCGGTGGACTGAAGCTTTCTTT	CASSLARRWTEAFF
TRBV2	NA	TRBJ1-1	NA	TGTGCCAGCAGTGACGTTTTACCAACGGCTGAAGCTTTCTTT	CASSDVLPTAEAFF
TRBV27	TRBD1	TRBJ2-5	NA	TGTGCCAGCAGCAGGACAGGGGGACCAATGGAGACCCAGTACTTC	CASSRTGGPMETQYF
TRBV5-1	TRBD1	TRBJ2-5	NA	TGCGCCAGCAGCCTCCTTGGGACAGCACAAGAGACCCAGTACTTC	CASSLLGTAQETQYF
TRBV29-1	TRBD2	TRBJ2-7	NA	TGCAGCGTTGAAAGGGAGGGGTACGAGCAGTACTTC	CSVEREGYEQYF
TRBV9	NA	TRBJ2-3	once	TGTGCCAGCAGCGTAGGTCCGGGCACAGATACGCAGTATTTT	CASSVGPGTDTQYF
TRBV18	TRBD2	TRBJ2-7	NA	TGTGCCAGCTCACCCACTAGCGGTCGTACCTACGAGCAGTACTTC	CASSPTSGRTYEQYF
TRBV27	NA	TRBJ2-2	NA	TGTGCCAGCAGTTTAGGGCTAGCAGCGAACACCGGGGAGCTGTTTTTT	CASSLGLAANTGELFF
TRBV7-2	NA	TRBJ1-1	NA	TGTGCCAGCAGCGTAAAATCACAGGGCTTCATGAACACTGAAGCTTTCTTT	CASSVKSQGFMNTEAFF
TRBV29-1	NA	TRBJ1-2	once	TGCAGCGTTCGAGAGGGTGGCTATGGCTACACCTTC	CSVREGGYGYTF
TRBV7-9	TRBD2	TRBJ2-2	NA	TGTGCCAGCAGCCCCCGCGGCGGGGGTACCGGGGAGCTGTTTTTT	CASSPRGGGTGELFF
TRBV5-1	NA	TRBJ2-7	few	TGCGCCAGCAGCTTGGAGCATAGCTCCTACGAGCAGTACTTC	CASSLEHSSYEQYF
TRBV15	NA	TRBJ1-5	NA	TGTGCCACCAGCAGAGATCTAGGGGGGGGCAATCAGCCCCAGCATTTT	CATSRDLGGGNQPQHF
TRBV27	TRBD1	TRBJ1-3	NA	TGTGCCAGCAAGGTGCAAGGGGGCGGAAACACCATATATTTT	CASKVQGGGNTIYF
TRBV28	NA	TRBJ2-7	NA	TGTGCCAGCCATCCCCGGGGGATGGTGTCCTACGAGCAGTACTTC	CASHPRGMVSYEQYF